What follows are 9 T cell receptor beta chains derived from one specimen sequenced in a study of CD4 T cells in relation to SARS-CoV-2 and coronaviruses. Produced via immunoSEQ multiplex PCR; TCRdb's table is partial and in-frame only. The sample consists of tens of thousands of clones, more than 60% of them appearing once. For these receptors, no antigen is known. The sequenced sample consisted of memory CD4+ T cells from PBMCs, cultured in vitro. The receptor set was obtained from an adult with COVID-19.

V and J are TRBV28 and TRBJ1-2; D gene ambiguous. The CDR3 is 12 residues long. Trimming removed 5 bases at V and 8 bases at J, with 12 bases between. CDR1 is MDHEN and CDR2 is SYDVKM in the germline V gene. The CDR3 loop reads CASSTPTGGYTF. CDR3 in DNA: TGTGCCAGCAGTACGCCTACGGGCGGCTACACCTTC.

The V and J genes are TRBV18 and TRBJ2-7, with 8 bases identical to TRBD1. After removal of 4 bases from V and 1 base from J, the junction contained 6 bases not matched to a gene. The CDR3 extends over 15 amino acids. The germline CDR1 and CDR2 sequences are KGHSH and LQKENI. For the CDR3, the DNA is TGTGCCAGCTCACTGTTCAGGGGGCCATCCTACGAGCAGTACTTC. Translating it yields CASSLFRGPSYEQYF.

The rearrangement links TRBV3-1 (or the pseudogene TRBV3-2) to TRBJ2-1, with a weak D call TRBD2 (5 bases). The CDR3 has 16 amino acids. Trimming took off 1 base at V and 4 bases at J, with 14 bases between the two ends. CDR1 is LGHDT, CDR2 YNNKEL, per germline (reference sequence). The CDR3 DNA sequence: TGTGCCAGCAGCCAAGGAACGGCTAGCCGGTACAATGAGCAGTTCTTC. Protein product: CASSQGTASRYNEQFF.

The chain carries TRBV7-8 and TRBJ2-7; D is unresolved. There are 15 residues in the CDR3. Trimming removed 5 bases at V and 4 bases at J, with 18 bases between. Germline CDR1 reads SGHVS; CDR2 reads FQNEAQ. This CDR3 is CASSLTFSPKYEQYF. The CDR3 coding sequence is TGTGCCAGCAGCCTTACGTTCTCCCCAAAGTACGAGCAGTACTTC.

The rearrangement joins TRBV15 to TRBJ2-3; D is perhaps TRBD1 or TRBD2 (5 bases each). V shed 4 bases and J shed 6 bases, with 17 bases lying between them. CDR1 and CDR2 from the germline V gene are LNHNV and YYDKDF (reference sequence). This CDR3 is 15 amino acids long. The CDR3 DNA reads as TGTGCCACCAGCAACCCCTGGGACGGATTTGATACGCAGTATTTT. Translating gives CATSNPWDGFDTQYF.

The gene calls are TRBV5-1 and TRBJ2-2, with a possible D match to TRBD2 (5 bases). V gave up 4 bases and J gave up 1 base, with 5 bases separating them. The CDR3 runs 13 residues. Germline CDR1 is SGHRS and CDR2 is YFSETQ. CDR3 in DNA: TGCGCCAGCAGCGAGGGGAACACCGGGGAGCTGTTTTTT. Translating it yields CASSEGNTGELFF.

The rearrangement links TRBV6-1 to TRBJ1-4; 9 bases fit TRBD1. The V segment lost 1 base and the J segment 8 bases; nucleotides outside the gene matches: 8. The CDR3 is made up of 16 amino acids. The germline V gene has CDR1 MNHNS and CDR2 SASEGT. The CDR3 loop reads CASSEVPGTGTEKLFF. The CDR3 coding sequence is TGTGCCAGCAGTGAAGTCCCCGGGACAGGGACCGAAAAACTGTTTTTT.

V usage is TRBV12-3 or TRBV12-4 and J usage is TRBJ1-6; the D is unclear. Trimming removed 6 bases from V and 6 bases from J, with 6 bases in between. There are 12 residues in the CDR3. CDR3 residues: CASSHSNSPLHF. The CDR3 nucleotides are TGTGCCAGCAGCCACAGTAATTCACCCCTCCACTTT.

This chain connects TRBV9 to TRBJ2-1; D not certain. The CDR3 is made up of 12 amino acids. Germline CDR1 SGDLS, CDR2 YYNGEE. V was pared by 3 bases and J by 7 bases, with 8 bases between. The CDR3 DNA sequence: TGTGCCAGCAGCGCGCAGGAAAATGAGCAGTTCTTC. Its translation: CASSAQENEQFF. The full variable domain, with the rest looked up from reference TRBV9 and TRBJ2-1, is DSGVTQTPKHLITATGQRVTLRCSPRSGDLSVYWYQQSLDQGLQFLIQYYNGEERAKGNILERFSAQQFPDLHSELNLSSLELGDSALYFCASSAQENEQFFGPGTRLTVL.